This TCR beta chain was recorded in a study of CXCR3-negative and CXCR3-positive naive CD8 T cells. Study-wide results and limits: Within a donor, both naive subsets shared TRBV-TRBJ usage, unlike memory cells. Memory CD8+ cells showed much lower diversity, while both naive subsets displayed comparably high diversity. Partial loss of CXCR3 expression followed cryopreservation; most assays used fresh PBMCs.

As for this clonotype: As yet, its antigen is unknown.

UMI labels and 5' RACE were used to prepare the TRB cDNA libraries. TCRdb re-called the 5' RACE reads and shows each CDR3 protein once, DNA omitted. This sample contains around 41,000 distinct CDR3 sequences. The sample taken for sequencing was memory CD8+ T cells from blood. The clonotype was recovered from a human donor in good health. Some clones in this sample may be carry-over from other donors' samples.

Here the CDR3 reads CSVFVAETEPDEQYF. This chain connects TRBV29-1 to TRBJ2-7; TCRdb names TRBD1, which stays unverified in the absence of DNA. This CDR3 comprises 15 residues. Germline V gene data show CDR1 as SQVTM and CDR2 as ANQGSEA.